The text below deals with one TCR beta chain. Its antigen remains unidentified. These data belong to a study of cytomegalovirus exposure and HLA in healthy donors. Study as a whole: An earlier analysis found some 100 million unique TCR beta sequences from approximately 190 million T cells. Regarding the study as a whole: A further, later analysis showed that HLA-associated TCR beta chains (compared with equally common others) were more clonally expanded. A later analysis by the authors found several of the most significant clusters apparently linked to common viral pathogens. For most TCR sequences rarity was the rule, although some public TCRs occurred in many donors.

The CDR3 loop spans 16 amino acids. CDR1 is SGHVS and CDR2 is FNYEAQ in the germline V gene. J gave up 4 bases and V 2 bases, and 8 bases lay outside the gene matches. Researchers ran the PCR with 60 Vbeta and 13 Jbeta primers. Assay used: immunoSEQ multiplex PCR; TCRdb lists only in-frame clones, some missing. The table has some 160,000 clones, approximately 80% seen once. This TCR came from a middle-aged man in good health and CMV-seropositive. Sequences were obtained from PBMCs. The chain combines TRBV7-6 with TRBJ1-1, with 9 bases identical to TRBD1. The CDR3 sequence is CASSLIGTGRGTEAFF. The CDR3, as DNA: TGTGCCAGCAGCTTAATTGGGACAGGGAGGGGCACTGAAGCTTTCTTT.